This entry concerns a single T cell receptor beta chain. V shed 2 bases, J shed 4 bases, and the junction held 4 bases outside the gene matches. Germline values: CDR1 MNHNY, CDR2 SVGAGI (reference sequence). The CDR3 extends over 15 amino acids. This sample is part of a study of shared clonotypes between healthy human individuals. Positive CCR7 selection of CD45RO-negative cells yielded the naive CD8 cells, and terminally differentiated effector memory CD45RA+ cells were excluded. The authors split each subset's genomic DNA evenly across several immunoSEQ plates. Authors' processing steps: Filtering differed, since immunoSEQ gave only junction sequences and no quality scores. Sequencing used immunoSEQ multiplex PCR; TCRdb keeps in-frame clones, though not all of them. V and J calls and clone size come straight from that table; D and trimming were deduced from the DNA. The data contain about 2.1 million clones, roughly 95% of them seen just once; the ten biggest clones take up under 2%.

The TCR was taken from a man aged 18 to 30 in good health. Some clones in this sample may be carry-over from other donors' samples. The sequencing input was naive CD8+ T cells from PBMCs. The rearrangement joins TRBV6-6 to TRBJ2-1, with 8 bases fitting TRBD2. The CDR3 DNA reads TGTGCCAGCAGTTACAAGCGGGAGCCGTACAATGAGCAGTTCTTC. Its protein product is CASSYKREPYNEQFF.